What follows are 14 T cell receptor beta chains derived from one specimen sequenced in a study of blood T cell repertoires in COVID-19. This table comes from immunoSEQ multiplex PCR, and its TCRdb copy is limited to in-frame clones, with some not included. The sample consists of around 220,000 clones, around 90% of them appearing once. Specimen: peripheral blood. These receptors all stem from a man aged 18 to 35 with active or convalescent COVID-19.

The V call is TRBV3-1 (or the pseudogene TRBV3-2), the J call TRBJ2-1, with no clear D. Trimming pared 0 bases from V and 5 bases from J, leaving 17 bases between. Looked up from germline, CDR1 is LGHDT and CDR2 is YNNKEL (reference sequence). The CDR3 totals 17 residues. The CDR3 here is CASSQDSGSLLHNEQFF. CDR3 in DNA: TGTGCCAGCAGCCAAGATTCTGGTAGTCTTCTACACAATGAGCAGTTCTTC.

This chain links TRBV5-4 with TRBJ1-1; D is undetermined. The CDR3 has 16 amino acids. The V gene's germline CDR1 is SGHNT and CDR2 YYREEE (reference sequence). Trimming shortened V by 0 bases and J by 0 bases, and 12 bases separated the two germline ends. CDR3 DNA: TGTGCCAGCAGCTTGGGACCAGAGGCTGTGAACACTGAAGCTTTCTTT. It translates to CASSLGPEAVNTEAFF.

V is TRBV29-1 and J is TRBJ1-1; maybe TRBD1 (6 bases). Per germline, CDR1 SQVTM and CDR2 ANQGSEA. V lost 7 bases, J lost 1 base, and 16 bases lay in between. The CDR3 is made up of 14 amino acids. CDR3 in DNA: TGCAGCGCCCGGGGGGGGCGAGGGAACACTGAAGCTTTCTTT. Its protein is CSARGGRGNTEAFF.

The chain is built from TRBV11-2 and TRBJ2-7; 9 nucleotides match TRBD2. Per the germline V gene, CDR1 is SGHAT and CDR2 is FQNNGV. With 4 bases clipped from V and 0 bases from J, the junction kept 13 bases outside the gene matches. The CDR3 has 18 amino acids. The CDR3 bases are TGTGCCAGCAGCTCGCCCGGGCGGGAGGGATCGAGCTCCTACGAGCAGTACTTC. It codes for CASSSPGREGSSSYEQYF.

This clone was seen a single time. The rearrangement joins TRBV5-1 to TRBJ2-3, with TRBD2 identical over 11 bases. Germline V gives CDR1 SGHRS, CDR2 YFSETQ. V gave up 0 bases and J gave up 5 bases; unmatched junction bases: 8. CDR3 length: 17 residues. CDR3 bases: TGCGCCAGCAGCTTGGCTGATCTAGCGGGAGGTGGAGATACGCAGTATTTT. Its protein product is CASSLADLAGGGDTQYF.

To note about this clone: Other DNA sequences in this specimen translate into the identical CDR3. The chain couples TRBV30 to TRBJ2-6; a weak D match, TRBD1 (6 bases). The CDR3 runs to 15 residues. V lost 2 bases, J lost 0 bases, and 8 bases lay in between. Germline V CDR1 and CDR2: GTSNPN, SVGIG (reference sequence). CDR3 bases: TGTGCCTGGAGTCTCAGGGGCTCTGGGGCCAACGTCCTGACTTTC. The encoded protein is CAWSLRGSGANVLTF.

This CDR3 reads CASSLITQTYEQYF. CDR3 DNA: TGTGCCAGCAGCTTGATAACGCAGACCTACGAGCAGTACTTC. The V call is TRBV5-6, the J call TRBJ2-7; D is undetermined. Germline V gene lookup returns CDR1 SGHDT and CDR2 YYEEEE. V was clipped by 1 base and J by 2 bases, with 10 bases between them. The CDR3 spans 14 residues.

This chain joins TRBV28 and TRBJ1-2; D remains ambiguous. CDR3 length: 12 residues. The germline V gene encodes CDR1 MDHEN and CDR2 SYDVKM. V was pared by 5 bases and J by 3 bases, with 7 bases between. The CDR3 loop is CASSNGDYGYTF. Here the CDR3 DNA reads TGTGCCAGCAGTAACGGGGACTATGGCTACACCTTC.

V gene TRBV11-1 combines with J gene TRBJ2-1; D is undetermined. The germline V and J ends were trimmed by 3 bases and 5 bases, with 14 bases remaining between them. Germline V gene sequence: CDR1 SGHAT, CDR2 FQDESV (reference sequence). This CDR3 spans 15 amino acids. The CDR3 loop is CASSFLGSPDNEQFF. The CDR3 DNA follows: TGTGCCAGCAGCTTCCTCGGGTCCCCGGACAATGAGCAGTTCTTC.

The V and J genes are TRBV6-1 and TRBJ2-7, with 10 bases aligning to TRBD1. Germline V gene data show CDR1 as MNHNS and CDR2 as SASEGT. V dropped 3 bases and J dropped 1; count of bases not matched to a gene: 3. The CDR3 length is 15 residues. The CDR3 DNA follows: TGTGCCAGCAGTGAGTGGGACAGGGGTTCCTACGAGCAGTACTTC. Translated: CASSEWDRGSYEQYF.

This sequence joins TRBV6-5 and TRBJ2-1; D remains ambiguous. The CDR3 totals 13 residues. Deletions cut 7 bases from V and 4 bases from J, with 11 bases between. CDR1 is MNHEY and CDR2 is SVGAGI in the germline V gene. CDR3 region: CASNAGLYNEQFF. The CDR3 DNA is TGTGCCAGCAATGCCGGGTTATACAATGAGCAGTTCTTC.

The rearrangement links TRBV18 to TRBJ2-1; 13 nucleotides line up with TRBD2. Trimming removed 3 bases from V and 0 bases from J; junction bases left unmatched: 2. This CDR3 spans 17 amino acids. Germline values: CDR1 KGHSH, CDR2 LQKENI. The chain's CDR3 is CASSPTSGRPSYNEQFF. CDR3 nucleotide sequence: TGTGCCAGCTCACCGACTAGCGGGAGGCCCTCCTACAATGAGCAGTTCTTC.

The CDR3 DNA follows: TGTGCCAGCAGCTTGGGGGGGACAGGGGGCGGAAATCAGCCCCAGCATTTT. Translating gives CASSLGGTGGGNQPQHF. The V gene is TRBV5-5, the J gene TRBJ1-5; TRBD1 matches 12 bases. The CDR3 contains 17 residues. The germline CDR1 and CDR2 sequences are SGHKS and YYEKEE (reference sequence). The ends lost 0 bases at V and 4 bases at J; junction bases unmatched: 5.

The chain is built from TRBV14 and TRBJ1-5; D is undetermined. CDR1 is SGHDN and CDR2 is FVKESK in the germline V gene. CDR3 length: 14 amino acids. V lost 3 bases and J lost 8, with 14 bases in between. The CDR3 loop reads CASSHGGHKEPQHF. The CDR3 DNA follows: TGTGCCAGCAGCCATGGCGGCCATAAGGAGCCCCAGCATTTT.